A single sample is the source of the 24 T cell receptor beta chains below, sequenced in a study of blood T cell repertoires in COVID-19. Data came from immunoSEQ multiplex PCR; TCRdb stores just in-frame clones and leaves some out. This table holds roughly 200,000 clones, approximately 90% found once. Source material: peripheral blood. The receptors shown here come from a man in his sixties with active or convalescent COVID-19.

This clone was seen only once. The chain joins TRBV19 to TRBJ1-5; 8 bases agree with TRBD1. Germline trimming cut 6 bases from V and 0 bases from J; bases unmatched to any gene: 10. Germline V lookup: CDR1 LNHDA, CDR2 SQIVND (reference sequence). The CDR3 loop spans 17 amino acids. The CDR3 region has the DNA TGTGCCAGTAGCCAGGACAGGGATTTTTTTAGCAATCAGCCCCAGCATTTT. It translates to CASSQDRDFFSNQPQHF.

This clone was seen a single time. The sample holds other DNA sequences that translate to the same CDR3. The chain uses TRBV9 and TRBJ2-5; the D gene is possibly TRBD2 (7 bases). This CDR3 spans 15 amino acids. Trimming removed 0 bases at V and 5 bases at J, with 14 bases between. The germline V gene has CDR1 SGDLS and CDR2 YYNGEE. This CDR3 reads CASSVAGGQGETQYF. CDR3 nucleotide sequence: TGTGCCAGCAGCGTAGCGGGGGGCCAAGGTGAGACCCAGTACTTC.

The J gene is TRBJ1-5, the V gene TRBV15; D may be TRBD1 (5 bases). The CDR3 is made up of 14 amino acids. V dropped 6 bases and J dropped 4 bases, with 13 bases sitting between them. Germline lookup yields CDR1 LNHNV and CDR2 YYDKDF (reference sequence). CDR3 nucleotide sequence: TGTGCCACCAGGGCGGGACTTTCGAATCAGCCCCAGCATTTT. Its protein product is CATRAGLSNQPQHF. Together with reference TRBV15 and TRBJ1-5, the CDR3 gives the full variable domain: DAMVIQNPRYQVTQFGKPVTLSCSQTLNHNVMYWYQQKSSQAPKLLFHYYDKDFNNEADTPDNFQSRRPNTSFCFLDIRSPGLGDTAMYLCATRAGLSNQPQHFGDGTRLSIL.

The chain recombines TRBV4-1 with TRBJ1-1, with TRBD1 matching 7 bases. The CDR3 sequence is 15 residues long. Germline V lookup: CDR1 MGHRA, CDR2 YSYEKL. Trimming at V came to 5 bases and at J to 5 bases, leaving 11 bases not matched to a gene. The chain's CDR3 is CASSYQQGRETEAFF. The CDR3 nucleotides read TGCGCCAGCAGCTACCAACAGGGGCGGGAAACTGAAGCTTTCTTT.

V and J are TRBV6-5 and TRBJ1-6; 9 bases are a match to TRBD1. The germline V gene has CDR1 MNHEY and CDR2 SVGAGI. This CDR3 spans 15 amino acids. After removal of 5 bases from V and 7 bases from J, the junction contained 6 bases not matched to a gene. The CDR3 DNA reads as TGTGCCAGCAGTCCACAGGGGGCTCGGAATTCACCCCTCCACTTT. It encodes CASSPQGARNSPLHF.

The chain uses TRBV7-2 and TRBJ2-4; D is perhaps TRBD1 (6 bases). The germline CDR1 and CDR2 sequences are SGHTA and FQGNSA. The CDR3 is 16 residues long. Trimming removed 1 base at V and 0 bases at J, with 10 bases between. In DNA, the CDR3 is TGTGCCAGCAGCTTAGGAGGGGGTTTAGCCAAAAACATTCAGTACTTC. Protein sequence: CASSLGGGLAKNIQYF.

The chain combines TRBV5-8 with TRBJ2-1, with TRBD2 matching 12 bases. V trimming: 2 bases; J trimming: 4 bases; junction bases outside the gene matches: 10. Germline loops: CDR1 SGHTS, CDR2 YDEGEE. This CDR3 region has 18 residues. CDR3 DNA: TGTGCCAGCAGCTTCCTAGCGGGGGGGCAATTGCTGTACAATGAGCAGTTCTTC. It encodes CASSFLAGGQLLYNEQFF.

This clone has only a few counts. This sample includes further DNA sequences coding for the same CDR3. This chain joins TRBV29-1 and TRBJ1-1; weak D call: TRBD1 (5 bases). Germline V gene lookup returns CDR1 SQVTM and CDR2 ANQGSEA. CDR3 length: 14 amino acids. Between the trimmed V and J ends, which lost 0 bases and 4 bases, there was a span of 12 bases. The CDR3 here is CSVEDRQGSTEAFF. CDR3 coding DNA: TGCAGCGTTGAAGATCGGCAGGGATCCACTGAAGCTTTCTTT.

The genes are TRBV9 and TRBJ2-1; the match to TRBD1 covers 9 bases. Germline CDR1 SGDLS, CDR2 YYNGEE. V shed 2 bases and J 1 base; nucleotides not matched to a gene: 1. This CDR3 spans 15 amino acids. CDR3 amino acids: CASSVTGGSYNEQFF. DNA for the CDR3: TGTGCCAGCAGCGTGACAGGGGGGTCCTACAATGAGCAGTTCTTC.

V and J are TRBV15 and TRBJ2-3, with 12 bases aligning to TRBD2. The length of the CDR3 is 16 residues. The J segment lost 3 bases and the V segment lost 3 bases, leaving 4 bases of the junction unmatched. The germline V gene encodes CDR1 LNHNV and CDR2 YYDKDF (reference sequence). CDR3: CATSRRTSGVTDTQYF. For the CDR3, the DNA is TGTGCCACCAGCAGGAGGACTAGCGGGGTGACAGATACGCAGTATTTT.

The V call is TRBV19, the J call TRBJ2-7; TRBD1 agrees at 9 bases. Germline V gives CDR1 LNHDA, CDR2 SQIVND (reference sequence). Trimming took 4 bases from V and 5 from J; bases not matched to a gene: 3. The CDR3 totals 13 residues. Here the CDR3 reads CASSTTGGNEQYF. DNA of the CDR3: TGTGCCAGTAGTACCACAGGGGGCAACGAGCAGTACTTC.

The CDR3 sequence is CASSQDRAPRGYNSPLHF. CDR3 in DNA: TGCGCCAGCAGCCAAGATCGGGCGCCTCGGGGATATAATTCACCCCTCCACTTT. The chain employs TRBV4-1 and TRBJ1-6; D remains unclear. Germline V lookup: CDR1 MGHRA, CDR2 YSYEKL. This CDR3 has 18 amino acids. Trimming took 0 bases from V and 4 from J, leaving 16 bases between them.

The chain uses TRBV10-2 and TRBJ2-1; 9 bases are shared with TRBD1. Germline V CDR1 and CDR2: WSHSY, SAAADI. Unmatched junction bases numbered 8, after V lost 6 bases and J lost 5 bases. The CDR3 covers 15 residues. CDR3 sequence: CASSTGTGNDNEQFF. CDR3 nucleotides: TGCGCCAGCAGCACCGGGACAGGGAATGACAATGAGCAGTTCTTC.

This clone was counted only a few times. V is TRBV11-1 and J is TRBJ1-4; maybe TRBD1 (6 bases). Germline V gene data show CDR1 as SGHAT and CDR2 as FQDESV (reference sequence). The germline V and J ends were trimmed by 5 bases and 4 bases, with 14 bases remaining between them. This CDR3 is 15 amino acids long. CDR3 sequence reads: CASSPVQGYNEKLFF. The CDR3 DNA sequence: TGTGCCAGCAGCCCCGTCCAGGGGTATAATGAAAAACTGTTTTTT.

The chain uses TRBV7-9 and TRBJ2-1; D possibly corresponds to TRBD1 (6 bases). V was trimmed by 1 base and J by 9 bases, leaving 7 bases between them. Per the germline V gene, CDR1 is SEHNR and CDR2 is FQNEAQ (reference sequence). The CDR3 totals 12 residues. The DNA for the CDR3 is TGTGCCAGCAGCTTAGACAGGGTTGAGCAGTTCTTC. Its protein is CASSLDRVEQFF.

This clone occurred a few times. The gene calls are TRBV4-1 and TRBJ1-2; tentatively, D is TRBD1 (5 bases). The CDR3 loop spans 20 amino acids. Trimming left V 2 bases short and J 5 bases short, with 30 bases between. Germline-derived CDR1 and CDR2 are MGHRA and YSYEKL. This CDR3 reads CASSQRAGRGARRSWYGYTF. The CDR3 bases are TGCGCCAGCAGCCAAAGGGCCGGGCGGGGCGCGCGGAGGTCTTGGTATGGCTACACCTTC.

V is TRBV5-1 and J is TRBJ1-4; unclear D gene. Germline CDR1 and CDR2: SGHRS and YFSETQ. Trimming removed 4 bases from V and 7 bases from J, with 17 bases in between. The CDR3 totals 15 residues. CDR3 residues: CASSRDGIASEKLFF. For the CDR3, the DNA is TGCGCCAGCAGCAGAGACGGCATAGCGAGTGAAAAACTGTTTTTT.

V and J are TRBV2 and TRBJ2-3; D possibly corresponds to TRBD2 (6 bases). Trimming shortened V by 7 bases and J by 6 bases, and 20 bases separated the two germline ends. Germline CDR1 and CDR2: SNHLY and FYNNEI. The CDR3 has 15 amino acids. CDR3 sequence: CASTQAPGAGDTQYF. As DNA, the CDR3 is TGTGCCAGCACCCAGGCCCCCGGGGCGGGGGATACGCAGTATTTT.

V usage is TRBV14 and J usage is TRBJ1-2; unclear D gene. This CDR3 has 12 amino acids. V dropped 1 base and J dropped 2 bases, with 2 bases sitting between them. The germline V gene has CDR1 SGHDN and CDR2 FVKESK. CDR3 sequence reads: CASSQANYGYTF. CDR3 DNA: TGTGCCAGCAGCCAAGCGAACTATGGCTACACCTTC.

This clone was found a few times. The V and J genes are TRBV5-1 and TRBJ2-7, with 7 positions matching TRBD1. The J segment lost 5 bases and the V segment lost 4 bases, leaving 9 bases of the junction unmatched. The length of the CDR3 is 14 residues. Germline V CDR1 and CDR2: SGHRS, YFSETQ. The CDR3 loop is CASSDRQGGHEQYF. CDR3 nucleotides: TGCGCCAGCAGCGACCGACAGGGCGGCCACGAGCAGTACTTC.

The chain uses TRBV4-1 and TRBJ2-1; 16 nucleotides line up with TRBD2. The CDR3 totals 18 residues. Germline V gene lookup returns CDR1 MGHRA and CDR2 YSYEKL. J was trimmed by 8 bases and V by 3 bases; bases with no gene match: 10. The CDR3 DNA reads TGCGCCAGCAGCCAGGGACTAGCGGGGGGGCAACGTTTCGATGAGCAGTTCTTC. Translated: CASSQGLAGGQRFDEQFF.

The chain is built from TRBV6-5 and TRBJ2-2; TRBD2 matches 10 bases. In germline, CDR1 is MNHEY, CDR2 SVGAGI. The CDR3 totals 15 residues. V lost 6 bases to trimming and J lost 1 base; unmatched junction nucleotides: 2. CDR3 nucleotides: TGTGCCAGCAGAGGACTAGCGGAGAACACCGGGGAGCTGTTTTTT. This translates into CASRGLAENTGELFF.

This clone was picked up one time. J is TRBJ2-5 and V is TRBV29-1; 8 bases fit TRBD2. The V segment lost 5 bases and the J segment 0 bases; nucleotides outside the gene matches: 11. From germline, CDR1 is SQVTM and CDR2 ANQGSEA. The CDR3 is 16 residues long. CDR3 sequence (DNA): TGCAGCGTTCCCAAGCGGGGGTTCCTGTACCAAGAGACCCAGTACTTC. It codes for CSVPKRGFLYQETQYF.

In this sample, this clone turned up a few times. This chain links TRBV18 with TRBJ2-3; TRBD2 matches at 12 bases. This CDR3 has 15 residues. The ends lost 8 bases at V and 0 bases at J; junction bases unmatched: 3. From germline, CDR1 is KGHSH and CDR2 LQKENI. CDR3 DNA: TGTGCCAGCCGTGGGACTAGCGGGAGCACAGATACGCAGTATTTT. Translated, it gives CASRGTSGSTDTQYF.